The TCR beta chain described here comes from a study of blood T cell repertoires in COVID-19. Whole-study context: Samples representing acute and convalescent COVID-19 were sourced from the United States, Italy and Spain. T cells, B-cell-depleted T cells, or PBMCs provided the cDNA or gDNA that served as material.

Original processing methods: From reference gene primer amplification, estimates of nucleated cell counts were derived. Method: immunoSEQ multiplex PCR; TCRdb's copy keeps in-frame clones and lacks some. V and J calls and clone size are given by that table; D and trimming were obtained from the DNA. The data show around 99,000 clones, 90% seen once. The CDR3 is 16 amino acids. Specimen: peripheral blood. The rearrangement links TRBV21-1 to TRBJ2-4; the tabulated D call, TRBD1, remains unverified against the DNA. TRBV21-1 constitutes a pseudogene. The receptor comes from a man between 45 and 60 years old with acute or convalescent COVID-19. DNA for the CDR3: TGTGCCAGCAGCAAAGGCGCAGGGGCAGCCAAAAACATTCAGTACTTC. Translation gives CASSKGAGAAKNIQYF.